A single sample gave rise to the 8 T cell receptor beta chains below, sequenced in a study of blood T cell repertoires in COVID-19. The repertoire was sequenced with immunoSEQ multiplex PCR; TCRdb's copy has only in-frame clones and lacks some. The repertoire consists of roughly 400,000 clones, with about 90% occurring once and the leading ten covering 0.6%. Sequenced input: PBMCs or T cells enriched from blood (not recorded which). These receptors were taken from a man between 18 and 29 years old who had recovered from COVID-19.

In the case of this clone: In the same sample, other DNA sequences code for this CDR3. V and J are TRBV3-1 (or the pseudogene TRBV3-2) and TRBJ2-3; the D gene is possibly TRBD2 (5 bases). The CDR3 spans 14 residues. The germline V and J ends were trimmed by 1 base and 4 bases, with 9 bases remaining between them. Germline V gene lookup returns CDR1 LGHDT and CDR2 YNNKEL (reference sequence). The CDR3 DNA is TGTGCCAGCAGCCAAGTGGCGGGCGCAGATACGCAGTATTTT. Residues: CASSQVAGADTQYF.

The V call is TRBV6-5, the J call TRBJ2-5, with a possible D match to TRBD2 (5 bases). V was trimmed by 0 bases and J by 5 bases, leaving 10 bases between them. The CDR3 length is 14 residues. CDR1 is MNHEY and CDR2 is SVGAGI in the germline V gene. CDR3 region: CASSYSPTGETQYF. CDR3 DNA: TGTGCCAGCAGTTACTCCCCGACGGGGGAGACCCAGTACTTC.

This chain links TRBV5-1 with TRBJ1-2, with 9 bases lining up with TRBD1. The CDR3 consists of 15 residues. The ends lost 2 bases at V and 8 bases at J; junction bases unmatched: 10. CDR1 SGHRS and CDR2 YFSETQ come from the germline V gene. For the CDR3, the DNA is TGCGCCAGCAGCTTCTCTACAGGGGGCGCACAAGGCTACACCTTC. Amino acid sequence: CASSFSTGGAQGYTF.

The chain recombines TRBV11-2 with TRBJ2-5, with TRBD2 matching over 9 bases. V was pared by 7 bases and J by 0 bases, with 9 bases of the junction left unmatched. The CDR3 length is 16 residues. Per the germline V gene, CDR1 is SGHAT and CDR2 is FQNNGV. CDR3 loop: CASNRGRALYQETQYF. Here the CDR3 DNA reads TGTGCCAGCAACCGCGGGAGGGCCCTTTACCAAGAGACCCAGTACTTC. The full variable domain, rest sourced from reference TRBV11-2 and TRBJ2-5, is EAGVAQSPRYKIIEKRQSVAFWCNPISGHATLYWYQQILGQGPKLLIQFQNNGVVDDSQLPKDRFSAERLKGVDSTLKIQPAKLEDSAVYLCASNRGRALYQETQYFGPGTRLLVL.

The rearrangement joins TRBV10-3 to TRBJ1-1, with D perhaps matching TRBD1 (5 bases). The CDR3 contains 14 residues. The germline V gene encodes CDR1 ENHRY and CDR2 SYGVKD. The germline V and J ends were trimmed by 0 bases and 1 base, with 6 bases remaining between them. CDR3 loop: CAISESDRNTEAFF. In nucleotides, the CDR3 is TGTGCCATCAGTGAGTCTGACAGGAACACTGAAGCTTTCTTT.

The chain is built from TRBV6-5 and TRBJ1-2; no reliable D call. Trimming pared 7 bases from V and 6 bases from J, leaving 15 bases between. In germline, CDR1 is MNHEY, CDR2 SVGAGI. The CDR3 spans 13 residues. CDR3 nucleotides: TGTGCCAGCAAGGAGGTTCCCAAAGATGGCTACACCTTC. This sequence encodes CASKEVPKDGYTF.

The gene calls are TRBV13 and TRBJ2-5; 12 nucleotides agree with TRBD2. V was clipped by 4 bases and J by 4 bases; unmatched bases: 4. The CDR3 has 15 amino acids. Germline V CDR1 and CDR2: PRHDT, FYEKMQ (reference sequence). The CDR3 here is CASSSLAGGAETQYF. Written as DNA, the CDR3 is TGTGCCAGCAGCTCACTAGCGGGGGGTGCAGAGACCCAGTACTTC.

J is TRBJ2-7 and V is TRBV30; TRBD2 agrees at 9 bases. The CDR3 length is 15 residues. Germline-derived CDR1 and CDR2 are GTSNPN and SVGIG (reference sequence). Trimming took 1 base from V and 3 from J; bases not matched to a gene: 7. For the CDR3, the DNA is TGTGCCTGGAGTGCGGGACTAGCTGCTTACTACGAGCAGTACTTC. This translates into CAWSAGLAAYYEQYF.